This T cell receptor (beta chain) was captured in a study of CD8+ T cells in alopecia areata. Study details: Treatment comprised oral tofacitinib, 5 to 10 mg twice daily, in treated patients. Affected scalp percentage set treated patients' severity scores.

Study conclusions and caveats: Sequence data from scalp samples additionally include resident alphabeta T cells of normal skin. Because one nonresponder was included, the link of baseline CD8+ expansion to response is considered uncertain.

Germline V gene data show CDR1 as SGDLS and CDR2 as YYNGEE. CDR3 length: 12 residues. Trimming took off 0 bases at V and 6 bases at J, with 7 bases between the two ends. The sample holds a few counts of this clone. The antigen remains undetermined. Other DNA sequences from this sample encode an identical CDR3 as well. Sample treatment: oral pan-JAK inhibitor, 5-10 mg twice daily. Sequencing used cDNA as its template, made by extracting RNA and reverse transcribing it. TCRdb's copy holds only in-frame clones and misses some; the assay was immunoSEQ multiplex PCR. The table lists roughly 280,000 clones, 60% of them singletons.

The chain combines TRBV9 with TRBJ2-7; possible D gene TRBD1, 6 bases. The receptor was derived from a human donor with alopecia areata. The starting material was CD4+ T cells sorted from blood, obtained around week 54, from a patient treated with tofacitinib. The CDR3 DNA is TGTGCCAGCAGCGTAGGAGGGGGCGAGCAGTACTTC. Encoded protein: CASSVGGGEQYF.